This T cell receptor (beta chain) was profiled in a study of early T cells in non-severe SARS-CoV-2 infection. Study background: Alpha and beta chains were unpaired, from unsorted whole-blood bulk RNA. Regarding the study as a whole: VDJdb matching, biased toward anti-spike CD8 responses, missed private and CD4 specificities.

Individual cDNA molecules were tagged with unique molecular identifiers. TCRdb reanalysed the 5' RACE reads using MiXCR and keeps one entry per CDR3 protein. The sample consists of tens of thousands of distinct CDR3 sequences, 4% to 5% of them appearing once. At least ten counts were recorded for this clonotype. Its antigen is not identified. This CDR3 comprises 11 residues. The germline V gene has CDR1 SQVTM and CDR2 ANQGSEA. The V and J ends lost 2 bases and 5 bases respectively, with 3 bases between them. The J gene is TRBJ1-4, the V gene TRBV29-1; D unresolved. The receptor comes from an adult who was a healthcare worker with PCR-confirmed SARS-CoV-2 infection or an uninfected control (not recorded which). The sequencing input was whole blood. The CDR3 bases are TGCAGCGTTGAACTGAATGAAAAACTGTTTTTT. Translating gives CSVELNEKLFF.